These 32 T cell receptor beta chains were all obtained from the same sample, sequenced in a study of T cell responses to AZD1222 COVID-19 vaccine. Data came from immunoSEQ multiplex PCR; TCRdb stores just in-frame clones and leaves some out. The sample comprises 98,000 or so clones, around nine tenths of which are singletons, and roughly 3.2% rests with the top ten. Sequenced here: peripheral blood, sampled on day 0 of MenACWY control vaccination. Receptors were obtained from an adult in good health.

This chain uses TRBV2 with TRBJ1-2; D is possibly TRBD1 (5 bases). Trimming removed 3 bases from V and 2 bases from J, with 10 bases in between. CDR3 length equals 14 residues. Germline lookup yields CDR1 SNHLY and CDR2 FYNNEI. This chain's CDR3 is CASSEQGGNYGYTF. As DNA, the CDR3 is TGTGCCAGCAGTGAGCAGGGTGGGAACTATGGCTACACCTTC. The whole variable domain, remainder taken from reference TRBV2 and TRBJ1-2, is EPEVTQTPSHQVTQMGQEVILRCVPISNHLYFYWYRQILGQKVEFLVSFYNNEISEKSEIFDDQFSVERPDGSNFTLKIRSTKLEDSAMYFCASSEQGGNYGYTFGSGTRLTVV.

CDR3 bases: TGTGCCAGCAGCTTTATAACAGGGGGCACTGAAGCTTTCTTT. It codes for CASSFITGGTEAFF. The chain couples TRBV5-6 to TRBJ1-1, with 8 bases identical to TRBD1. This CDR3 region has 14 residues. Looked up from germline, CDR1 is SGHDT and CDR2 is YYEEEE. The J segment lost 4 bases and the V segment lost 2 bases, leaving 4 bases of the junction unmatched.

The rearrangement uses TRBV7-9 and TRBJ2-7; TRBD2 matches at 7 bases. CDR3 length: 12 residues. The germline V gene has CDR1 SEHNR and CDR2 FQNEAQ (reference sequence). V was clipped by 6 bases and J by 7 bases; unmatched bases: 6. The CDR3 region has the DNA TGTGCCAGCAGATTGGGAGGGGAGGAGCAGTACTTC. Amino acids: CASRLGGEEQYF.

This chain's CDR3 is CASSPANEQFF. In nucleotides, the CDR3 is TGTGCCAGCAGCCCAGCCAATGAGCAGTTCTTC. The J gene is TRBJ2-1, the V gene TRBV2; D is uncertain. The V gene's germline CDR1 is SNHLY and CDR2 FYNNEI. CDR3 length: 11 residues. With 6 bases removed from V and 6 bases from J, the gap between germline ends came to 6 bases. Drawing the rest from reference TRBV2 and TRBJ2-1, the complete variable domain is EPEVTQTPSHQVTQMGQEVILRCVPISNHLYFYWYRQILGQKVEFLVSFYNNEISEKSEIFDDQFSVERPDGSNFTLKIRSTKLEDSAMYFCASSPANEQFFGPGTRLTVL.

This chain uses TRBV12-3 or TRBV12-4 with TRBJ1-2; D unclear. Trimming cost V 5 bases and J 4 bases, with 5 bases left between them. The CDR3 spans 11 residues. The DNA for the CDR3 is TGTGCCAGCAGTCAGTCCTATGGCTACACCTTC. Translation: CASSQSYGYTF.

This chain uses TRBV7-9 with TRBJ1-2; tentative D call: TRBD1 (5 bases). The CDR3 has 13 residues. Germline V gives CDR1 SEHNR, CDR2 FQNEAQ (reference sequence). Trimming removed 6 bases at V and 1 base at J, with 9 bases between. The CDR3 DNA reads TGTGCCAGCAGGGGCGACAGTAACTATGGCTACACCTTC. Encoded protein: CASRGDSNYGYTF.

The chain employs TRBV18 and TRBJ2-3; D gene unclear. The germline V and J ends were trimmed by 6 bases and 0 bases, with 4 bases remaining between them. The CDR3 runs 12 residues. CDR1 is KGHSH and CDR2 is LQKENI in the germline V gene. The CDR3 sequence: CASSRSTDTQYF. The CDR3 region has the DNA TGTGCCAGCTCCCGAAGCACAGATACGCAGTATTTT.

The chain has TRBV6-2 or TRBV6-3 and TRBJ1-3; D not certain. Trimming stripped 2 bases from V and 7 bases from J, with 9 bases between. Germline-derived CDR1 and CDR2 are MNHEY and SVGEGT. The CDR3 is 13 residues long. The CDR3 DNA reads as TGTGCCAGCAGTTACGCGAACCCGAACACCATATATTTT. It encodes CASSYANPNTIYF.

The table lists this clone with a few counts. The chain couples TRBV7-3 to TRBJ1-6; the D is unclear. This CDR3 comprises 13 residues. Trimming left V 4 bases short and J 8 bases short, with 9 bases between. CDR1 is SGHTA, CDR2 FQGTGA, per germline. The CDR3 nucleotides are TGTGCCAGCAGCTCCGACTTTGATTCACCCCTCCACTTT. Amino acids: CASSSDFDSPLHF.

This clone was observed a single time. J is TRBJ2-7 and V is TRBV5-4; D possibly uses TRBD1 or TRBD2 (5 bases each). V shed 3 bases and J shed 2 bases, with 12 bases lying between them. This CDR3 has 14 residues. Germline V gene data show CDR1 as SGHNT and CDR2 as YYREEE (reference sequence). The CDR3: CASSWGTVPYEQYF. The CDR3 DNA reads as TGTGCCAGCAGCTGGGGGACCGTACCCTACGAGCAGTACTTC.

CDR3 residues: CASSLGTVRGTEAFF. CDR3 coding DNA: TGTGCCAGCAGCCTGGGGACAGTTCGTGGCACTGAAGCTTTCTTT. The chain employs TRBV5-5 and TRBJ1-1; the match to TRBD1 covers 7 bases. Germline V lookup: CDR1 SGHKS, CDR2 YYEKEE (reference sequence). J lost 4 bases, V lost 4 bases, and 10 bases had no gene match. The CDR3 is 15 amino acids.

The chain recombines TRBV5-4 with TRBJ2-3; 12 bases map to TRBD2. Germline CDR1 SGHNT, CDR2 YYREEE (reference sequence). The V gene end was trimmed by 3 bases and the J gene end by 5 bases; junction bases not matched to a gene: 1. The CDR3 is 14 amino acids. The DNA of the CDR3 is TGTGCCAGCAGCTCGACTAGCGGGGGAGATACGCAGTATTTT. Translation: CASSSTSGGDTQYF.

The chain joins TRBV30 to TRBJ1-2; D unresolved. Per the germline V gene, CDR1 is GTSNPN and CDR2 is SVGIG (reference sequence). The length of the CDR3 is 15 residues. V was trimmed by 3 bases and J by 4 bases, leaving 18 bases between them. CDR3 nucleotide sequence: TGTGCCTGGAGATCTGCCGCCACTTCACGCTATGGCTACACCTTC. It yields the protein CAWRSAATSRYGYTF.

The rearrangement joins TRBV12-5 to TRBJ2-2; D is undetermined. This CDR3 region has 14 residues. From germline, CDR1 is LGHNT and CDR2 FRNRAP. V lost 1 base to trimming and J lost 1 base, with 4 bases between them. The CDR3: CASGLGQNTGELFF. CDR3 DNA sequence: TGTGCTAGTGGTTTGGGACAGAACACCGGGGAGCTGTTTTTT.

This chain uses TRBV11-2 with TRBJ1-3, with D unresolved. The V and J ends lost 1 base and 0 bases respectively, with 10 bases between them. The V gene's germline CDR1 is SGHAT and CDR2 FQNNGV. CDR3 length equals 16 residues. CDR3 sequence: CASSLATQYSGNTIYF. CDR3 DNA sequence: TGTGCCAGCAGCTTAGCCACACAGTACTCTGGAAACACCATATATTTT.

The CDR3 nucleotides are TGCGCCAGCAGCTTGGACCAGCAAGAGACCCAGTACTTC. Translating gives CASSLDQQETQYF. The V gene is TRBV5-1, the J gene TRBJ2-5; D is undetermined. Between the trimmed V and J ends, which lost 0 bases and 2 bases, there was a span of 5 bases. The CDR3 is made up of 13 amino acids. Germline lookup yields CDR1 SGHRS and CDR2 YFSETQ. The full variable domain, rest sourced from reference TRBV5-1 and TRBJ2-5, is KAGVTQTPRYLIKTRGQQVTLSCSPISGHRSVSWYQQTPGQGLQFLFEYFSETQRNKGNFPGRFSGRQFSNSRSEMNVSTLELGDSALYLCASSLDQQETQYFGPGTRLLVL.

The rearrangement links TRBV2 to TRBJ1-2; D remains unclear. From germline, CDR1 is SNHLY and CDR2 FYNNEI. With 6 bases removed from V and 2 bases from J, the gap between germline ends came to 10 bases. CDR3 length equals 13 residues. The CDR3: CASRSLRNYGYTF. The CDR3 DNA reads TGTGCCAGCAGGTCTCTCCGGAACTATGGCTACACCTTC.

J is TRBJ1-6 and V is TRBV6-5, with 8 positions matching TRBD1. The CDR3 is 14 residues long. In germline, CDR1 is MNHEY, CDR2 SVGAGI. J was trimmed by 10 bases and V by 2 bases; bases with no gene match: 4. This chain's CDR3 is CASSYDRGGSPLHF. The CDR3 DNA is TGTGCCAGCAGTTACGACAGGGGTGGGTCACCCCTCCACTTT.

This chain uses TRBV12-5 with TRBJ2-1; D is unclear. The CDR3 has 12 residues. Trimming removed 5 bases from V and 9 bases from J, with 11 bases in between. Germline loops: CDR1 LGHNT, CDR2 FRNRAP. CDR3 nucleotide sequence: TGTGCTAGTGGTCTCCCGGATCGTGAGCAGTTCTTC. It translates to CASGLPDREQFF.

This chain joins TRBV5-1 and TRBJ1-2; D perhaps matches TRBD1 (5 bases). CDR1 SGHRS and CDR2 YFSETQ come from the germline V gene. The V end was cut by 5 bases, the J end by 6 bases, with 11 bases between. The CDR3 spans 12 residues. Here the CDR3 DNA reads TGCGCCAGCAGTTTCCAGGGCGATGGCTACACCTTC. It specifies CASSFQGDGYTF.

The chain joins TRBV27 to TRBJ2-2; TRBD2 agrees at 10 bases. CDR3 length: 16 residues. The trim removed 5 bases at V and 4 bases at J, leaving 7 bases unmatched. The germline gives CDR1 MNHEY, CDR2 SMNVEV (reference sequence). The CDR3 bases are TGTGCCAGCAGTAGATCCAGCGGGGGGGCCACCGGGGAGCTGTTTTTT. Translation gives CASSRSSGGATGELFF.

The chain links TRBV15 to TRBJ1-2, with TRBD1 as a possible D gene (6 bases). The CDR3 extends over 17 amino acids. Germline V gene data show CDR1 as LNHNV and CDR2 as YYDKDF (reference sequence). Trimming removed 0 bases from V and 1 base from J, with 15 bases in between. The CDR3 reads CATSRDPWTDFNYGYTF. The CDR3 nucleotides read TGTGCCACCAGCAGAGATCCCTGGACAGATTTTAACTATGGCTACACCTTC.

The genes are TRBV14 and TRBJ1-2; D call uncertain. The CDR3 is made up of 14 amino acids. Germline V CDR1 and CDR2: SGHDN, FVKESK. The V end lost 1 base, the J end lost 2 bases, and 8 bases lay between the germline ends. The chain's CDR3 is CASSQGPRNYGYTF. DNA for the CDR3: TGTGCCAGCAGCCAAGGGCCGAGGAACTATGGCTACACCTTC.

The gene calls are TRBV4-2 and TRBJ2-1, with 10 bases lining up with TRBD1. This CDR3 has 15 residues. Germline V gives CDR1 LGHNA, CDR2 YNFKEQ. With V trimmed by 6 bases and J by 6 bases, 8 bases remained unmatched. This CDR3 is CASSRGQGVSNEQFF. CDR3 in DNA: TGTGCCAGCAGTCGAGGACAGGGGGTTAGCAATGAGCAGTTCTTC.

CDR3 in DNA: TGCGCCAGCAGCTTGGGCCAGGGAGGTAGGACCGGGGAGCTGTTTTTT. Amino acid sequence: CASSLGQGGRTGELFF. The V call is TRBV5-1, the J call TRBJ2-2; D is possibly TRBD2 (6 bases). Trimming took 0 bases from V and 5 from J, leaving 14 bases between them. CDR3 length: 16 residues. Germline V gives CDR1 SGHRS, CDR2 YFSETQ.

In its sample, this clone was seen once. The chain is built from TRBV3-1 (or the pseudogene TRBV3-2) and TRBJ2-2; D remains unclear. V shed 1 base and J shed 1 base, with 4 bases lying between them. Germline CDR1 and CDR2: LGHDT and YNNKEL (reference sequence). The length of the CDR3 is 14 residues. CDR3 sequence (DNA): TGTGCCAGCAGCCAAGGGGGGAACACCGGGGAGCTGTTTTTT. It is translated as CASSQGGNTGELFF.

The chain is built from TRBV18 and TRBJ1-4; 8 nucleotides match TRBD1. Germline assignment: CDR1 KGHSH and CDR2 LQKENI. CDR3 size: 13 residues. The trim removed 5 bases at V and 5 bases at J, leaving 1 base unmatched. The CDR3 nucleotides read TGTGCCAGCTCAAGGGACAGGAATGAAAAACTGTTTTTT. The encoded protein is CASSRDRNEKLFF. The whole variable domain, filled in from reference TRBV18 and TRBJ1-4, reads NAGVMQNPRHLVRRRGQEARLRCSPMKGHSHVYWYRQLPEEGLKFMVYLQKENIIDESGMPKERFSAEFPKEGPSILRIQQVVRGDSAAYFCASSRDRNEKLFFGSGTQLSVL.

The CDR3 DNA is TGTGCCAGTAGTGTCGGGGTGAACACTGAAGCTTTCTTT. Its protein product is CASSVGVNTEAFF. The chain combines TRBV19 with TRBJ1-1; no definite D call. Trimming pared 5 bases from V and 0 bases from J, leaving 7 bases between. CDR1 and CDR2 (germline): LNHDA, SQIVND (reference sequence). The CDR3 has 13 amino acids.

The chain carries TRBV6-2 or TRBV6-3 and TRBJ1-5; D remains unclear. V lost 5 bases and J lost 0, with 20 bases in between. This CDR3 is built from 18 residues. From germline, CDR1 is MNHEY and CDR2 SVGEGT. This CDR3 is CASSPSFFSAVSNQPQHF. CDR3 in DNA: TGTGCCAGCAGTCCCTCCTTTTTTTCTGCGGTTAGCAATCAGCCCCAGCATTTT.

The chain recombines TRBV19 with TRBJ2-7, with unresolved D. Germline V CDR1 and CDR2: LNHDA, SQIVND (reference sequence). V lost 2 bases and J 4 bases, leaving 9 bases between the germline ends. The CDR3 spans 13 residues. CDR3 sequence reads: CASSITQAYEQYF. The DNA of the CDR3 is TGTGCCAGTAGTATAACGCAGGCATACGAGCAGTACTTC.

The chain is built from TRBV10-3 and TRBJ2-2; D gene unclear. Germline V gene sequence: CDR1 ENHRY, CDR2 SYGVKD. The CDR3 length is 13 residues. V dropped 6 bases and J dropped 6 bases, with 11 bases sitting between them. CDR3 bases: TGTGCCATCAGGGGATCCTCGGCCGGGGAGCTGTTTTTT. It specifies CAIRGSSAGELFF.

The CDR3 DNA sequence: TGTGTCACCACCGCTGGGGAGGGCTATGGCTACACCTTC. Protein sequence: CVTTAGEGYGYTF. This chain connects TRBV11-2 to TRBJ1-2; D unresolved. The CDR3 loop spans 13 amino acids. From germline, CDR1 is SGHAT and CDR2 FQNNGV.